A single sample is the source of the 12 T cell receptor beta chains below, sequenced in a study of cytomegalovirus exposure and HLA in healthy donors. The primer mix had 60 Vbeta and 13 Jbeta primers. Clones were sequenced by immunoSEQ multiplex PCR, and TCRdb holds only the in-frame ones, with some missing. The table lists 150,000 to 200,000 clones, roughly 87% of them singletons, with 0.2% to 0.3% in the top ten. Sequenced input: PBMCs. The receptors here all came from a girl under three years old in good health and CMV-seronegative.

This chain uses TRBV5-6 with TRBJ2-7; D unresolved. The V gene's germline CDR1 is SGHDT and CDR2 YYEEEE. V lost 2 bases and J lost 6, with 12 bases in between. The CDR3 has 13 residues. In DNA form, the CDR3 reads TGTGCCAGCAGCTTCTCTCGGTACGGCGAGCAGTACTTC. Translating gives CASSFSRYGEQYF.

This chain joins TRBV19 and TRBJ2-3; 8 positions agree with TRBD1. The CDR3 has 13 residues. Germline lookup yields CDR1 LNHDA and CDR2 SQIVND (reference sequence). The V segment lost 6 bases and the J segment 2 bases; nucleotides outside the gene matches: 1. The CDR3 loop is CASRQGVTDTQYF. DNA of the CDR3: TGTGCCAGTAGACAGGGGGTCACAGATACGCAGTATTTT.

The V call is TRBV9, the J call TRBJ2-3, with 11 nucleotides matching TRBD2. The CDR3 is 17 amino acids. Germline assignment: CDR1 SGDLS and CDR2 YYNGEE. V shed 5 bases, J shed 0 bases, and the junction held 8 bases outside the gene matches. CDR3 sequence: CASRYPGLAESTDTQYF. DNA of the CDR3: TGTGCCAGCAGGTATCCGGGACTAGCGGAAAGCACAGATACGCAGTATTTT.

The rearrangement uses TRBV7-2 and TRBJ2-1; TRBD2 agrees at 14 bases. The CDR3 consists of 17 residues. V shed 2 bases, J shed 4 bases, and the junction held 4 bases outside the gene matches. Germline V lookup: CDR1 SGHTA, CDR2 FQGNSA. This CDR3 is CASSLSRTSGRYNEQFF. CDR3 DNA sequence: TGTGCCAGCAGCTTAAGTAGGACTAGCGGGAGGTACAATGAGCAGTTCTTC. Filled out from reference TRBV7-2 and TRBJ2-1, the complete variable domain reads GAGVSQSPSNKVTEKGKDVELRCDPISGHTALYWYRQSLGQGLEFLIYFQGNSAPDKSGLPSDRFSAERTGGSVSTLTIQRTQQEDSAVYLCASSLSRTSGRYNEQFFGPGTRLTVL.

J is TRBJ2-7 and V is TRBV5-1; D not resolved. The V gene lost 4 bases and the J gene lost 0 bases, with 14 bases spanning the gap. CDR3 size: 15 residues. Per germline, CDR1 SGHRS and CDR2 YFSETQ. In DNA, the CDR3 is TGCGCCAGCAGCCAAATCGGCGGCGCCTCCTACGAGCAGTACTTC. Translating gives CASSQIGGASYEQYF. The whole variable domain, remainder taken from reference TRBV5-1 and TRBJ2-7, is KAGVTQTPRYLIKTRGQQVTLSCSPISGHRSVSWYQQTPGQGLQFLFEYFSETQRNKGNFPGRFSGRQFSNSRSEMNVSTLELGDSALYLCASSQIGGASYEQYFGPGTRLTVT.

This chain connects TRBV4-1 to TRBJ2-1; 7 positions match TRBD2. V was pared by 3 bases and J by 8 bases, with 16 bases of the junction left unmatched. CDR3 size: 17 residues. The germline V gene has CDR1 MGHRA and CDR2 YSYEKL. The CDR3, as DNA: TGCGCCAGCAGCCACCTTGGGGCGGGGGAAGGTAGGGATGAGCAGTTCTTC. Its translation: CASSHLGAGEGRDEQFF.

The rearrangement joins TRBV2 to TRBJ2-1; D gene uncertain. V shed 5 bases and J shed 4 bases, with 6 bases lying between them. CDR1 and CDR2 from the germline V gene are SNHLY and FYNNEI. The CDR3 has 12 amino acids. CDR3 nucleotides: TGTGCCAGCAGTCCGGGTTACAATGAGCAGTTCTTC. This sequence encodes CASSPGYNEQFF.

This rearrangement joins TRBV7-2 to TRBJ2-5, with 7 bases identical to TRBD2. Germline V gene sequence: CDR1 SGHTA, CDR2 FQGNSA. This CDR3 is built from 13 residues. V trimming: 5 bases; J trimming: 4 bases; junction bases outside the gene matches: 4. CDR3 sequence reads: CASSRPGGETQYF. Here the CDR3 DNA reads TGTGCCAGCAGCCGCCCGGGGGGAGAGACCCAGTACTTC. The full variable domain, in which reference TRBV7-2 and TRBJ2-5 provide the parts outside the CDR3, is GAGVSQSPSNKVTEKGKDVELRCDPISGHTALYWYRQSLGQGLEFLIYFQGNSAPDKSGLPSDRFSAERTGGSVSTLTIQRTQQEDSAVYLCASSRPGGETQYFGPGTRLLVL.

The V gene is TRBV6-6, the J gene TRBJ2-1, with 8 nucleotides matching TRBD1. CDR3 size: 16 residues. V gave up 5 bases and J gave up 0 bases; unmatched junction bases: 6. Germline V gene data show CDR1 as MNHNY and CDR2 as SVGAGI (reference sequence). CDR3 sequence reads: CASSRNTGGSYNEQFF. CDR3 bases: TGTGCCAGCAGTCGAAATACAGGGGGCTCCTACAATGAGCAGTTCTTC.

The chain is built from TRBV2 and TRBJ2-7; D is uncertain. Germline CDR1 and CDR2: SNHLY and FYNNEI. V lost 5 bases to trimming and J lost 2 bases, with 7 bases between them. There are 12 residues in the CDR3. For the CDR3, the DNA is TGTGCCAGCAGTACAAGTACCTACGAGCAGTACTTC. Its translation is CASSTSTYEQYF. Filled out from reference TRBV2 and TRBJ2-7, the complete variable domain reads EPEVTQTPSHQVTQMGQEVILRCVPISNHLYFYWYRQILGQKVEFLVSFYNNEISEKSEIFDDQFSVERPDGSNFTLKIRSTKLEDSAMYFCASSTSTYEQYFGPGTRLTVT.

The V call is TRBV4-2, the J call TRBJ2-1; TRBD2 matches at 9 bases. Trimming at V came to 4 bases and at J to 0 bases, leaving 7 bases not matched to a gene. Per germline, CDR1 LGHNA and CDR2 YNFKEQ. The length of the CDR3 is 17 residues. Here the CDR3 reads CASSPSPSGTSYNEQFF. DNA of the CDR3: TGTGCCAGCAGCCCCTCCCCTAGCGGGACCTCCTACAATGAGCAGTTCTTC.

The chain couples TRBV11-2 to TRBJ2-3; TRBD2 is a possible D gene (6 bases). The CDR3 loop spans 16 amino acids. V lost 3 bases, J lost 6 bases, and 19 bases lay in between. CDR1 is SGHAT and CDR2 is FQNNGV in the germline V gene. The CDR3 sequence: CASSLVGSGAADTQYF. The DNA for the CDR3 is TGTGCCAGCAGCTTGGTTGGGTCGGGAGCGGCGGATACGCAGTATTTT.